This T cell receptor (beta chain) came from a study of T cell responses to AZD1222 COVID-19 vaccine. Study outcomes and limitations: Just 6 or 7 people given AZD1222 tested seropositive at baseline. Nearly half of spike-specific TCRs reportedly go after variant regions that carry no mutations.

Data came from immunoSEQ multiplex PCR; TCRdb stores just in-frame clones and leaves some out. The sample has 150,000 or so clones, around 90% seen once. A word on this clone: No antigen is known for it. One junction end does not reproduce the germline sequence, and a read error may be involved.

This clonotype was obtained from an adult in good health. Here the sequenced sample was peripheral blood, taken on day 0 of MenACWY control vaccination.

The DNA for the CDR3 is TGTGCCAGTAGTTTAACAGGTTTCAACACGAATTTT. Amino acids: CASSLTGFNTNF. V gene TRBV19 combines with J gene TRBJ1-1, with D possibly TRBD1 on 5 matching bases. The CDR3 contains 12 residues. From germline, CDR1 is LNHDA and CDR2 SQIVND (reference sequence).